The 27 T cell receptor beta chains in this list originate from one sample, sequenced in a study of blood T cells in healthy people across ages. A second PCR of roughly 7 to 11 cycles used a sample-barcoded 5' primer and a J-beta primer mix. In TCRdb, the 5' RACE reads were re-called with MiXCR into one record per CDR3 protein. The sample has approximately 1.5 million distinct CDR3 sequences, 30% to 35% seen once. The sequenced material came from blood. These receptor sequences come from a woman under 40 in good health.

There are a few counts of this clonotype. The gene calls are TRBV14 and TRBJ2-1, with 8 nucleotides matching TRBD1. The germline V gene encodes CDR1 SGHDN and CDR2 FVKESK. The J segment lost 5 bases and the V segment lost 0 bases, leaving 6 bases of the junction unmatched. This CDR3 spans 16 amino acids. The DNA of the CDR3 is TGTGCCAGCAGCCAAGAACCTGGACAGGGAGACAATGAGCAGTTCTTC. Protein sequence: CASSQEPGQGDNEQFF.

This clonotype has only a few counts. The chain recombines TRBV20-1 with TRBJ1-2, with TRBD1 matching over 8 bases. In germline, CDR1 is DFQATT, CDR2 SNEGSKA (reference sequence). The CDR3 length is 12 residues. After removal of 8 bases from V and 7 bases from J, the junction contained 9 bases not matched to a gene. DNA of the CDR3: TGCAGTCCCGAGCAGGGGGCGATTGGCTACACCTTC. Protein sequence: CSPEQGAIGYTF.

At least ten counts were recorded for this clonotype. The chain combines TRBV27 with TRBJ1-2; D might be TRBD1 (6 bases). This CDR3 has 12 amino acids. Germline CDR1 is MNHEY and CDR2 is SMNVEV (reference sequence). Trimming took 6 bases from V and 7 from J, leaving 12 bases between them. CDR3 sequence (DNA): TGTGCCAGCAGAACAGGGTCTCTTGGCTACACCTTC. It yields the protein CASRTGSLGYTF.

This clonotype was seen more than once but under ten times. A read error may account for a junction end that differs from germline. The genes are TRBV7-6 and TRBJ2-7, with TRBD2 matching over 15 bases. CDR1 and CDR2 from the germline V gene are SGHVS and FNYEAQ. This CDR3 has 16 amino acids. The CDR3: CASSLGLAGGPYEQYF. DNA for the CDR3: TGTGCCAGCAGTTTAGGACTAGCGGGAGGGCCCTACGAGCAGTACTTC.

For this clonotype: An end of the junction does not agree with germline; a read error may underlie this. V usage is TRBV28 and J usage is TRBJ2-7, with 12 bases matching TRBD2. The CDR3 totals 15 residues. The germline V gene has CDR1 MDHEN and CDR2 SYDVKM. CDR3 coding DNA: TGTACCAGCAGTCCGACTAGCGGGAGAACCTACGAGCGGTACTTC. This encodes CTSSPTSGRTYERYF.

On this clonotype: One end of the junction is discordant with germline, which a read error may explain. This sequence joins TRBV18 and TRBJ2-7, with D possibly matching TRBD2 (6 bases). This CDR3 comprises 16 residues. Germline assignment: CDR1 KGHSH and CDR2 LQKENI. DNA of the CDR3: TGTGCCAACTCAGCAAACGGAGGGTACAGCTCCTACGAGCAGTACTTC. Translation: CANSANGGYSSYEQYF.

This clonotype was detected only a few times. The rearrangement links TRBV7-9 to TRBJ2-7; D is possibly TRBD2 (5 bases). Trimming removed 5 bases from V and 2 bases from J, with 13 bases in between. Germline V gives CDR1 SEHNR, CDR2 FQNEAQ (reference sequence). The CDR3 has 14 amino acids. The DNA for the CDR3 is TGTGCCAGCAGCACCGGACTGACGACCTACGAGCAGTACTTC. Encoded protein: CASSTGLTTYEQYF.

This clonotype was detected only once. CDR3 in amino acids: CSVVGGVGGNEQYF. The CDR3 DNA sequence: TGCAGCGTTGTTGGGGGGGTCGGGGGCAATGAGCAGTACTTC. The chain combines TRBV29-1 with TRBJ2-5; D possibly corresponds to TRBD2 (7 bases). Per germline, CDR1 SQVTM and CDR2 ANQGSEA. CDR3 size: 14 residues. With 4 bases removed from V and 11 bases from J, the gap between germline ends came to 23 bases.

This clonotype was detected ten times or more. The chain links TRBV4-1 to TRBJ2-7; either TRBD1 or TRBD2 may supply D (5 bases each). Germline loops: CDR1 MGHRA, CDR2 YSYEKL. Between the trimmed V and J ends, which lost 1 base and 1 base, there was a span of 14 bases. CDR3 length equals 16 residues. The CDR3 is CASSQGPRDQSYEQYF. The DNA of the CDR3 is TGCGCCAGCAGCCAAGGGCCCCGGGACCAATCCTACGAGCAGTACTTC.

This clonotype was counted only a few times. The rearrangement links TRBV20-1 to TRBJ1-5; tentative D call: TRBD1 (6 bases). Per germline, CDR1 DFQATT and CDR2 SNEGSKA (reference sequence). This CDR3 has 17 amino acids. Deletions cut 2 bases from V and 0 bases from J, with 17 bases between. CDR3 loop: CSARPGAEGYSNQPQHF. The CDR3 bases are TGCAGTGCTAGACCAGGGGCAGAGGGATATAGCAATCAGCCCCAGCATTTT.

With regard to this clonotype: One end of the junction does not line up with germline, which may come from a read error. This chain joins TRBV6-5 and TRBJ2-3; D is unclear. Germline V CDR1 and CDR2: MNHEY, SVGAGI. The CDR3 totals 13 residues. CDR3 nucleotides: TGTACCAGCAGTTACTTTCTCACAGATACGCAGTATTTT. The encoded protein is CTSSYFLTDTQYF.

The chain joins TRBV10-3 to TRBJ2-1; 7 positions match TRBD2. V shed 7 bases, J shed 7 bases, and the junction held 7 bases outside the gene matches. Germline lookup yields CDR1 ENHRY and CDR2 SYGVKD. This CDR3 comprises 13 residues. The CDR3 region is CAINRGSGNEQFF. DNA of the CDR3: TGTGCCATCAACCGCGGGAGTGGAAATGAGCAGTTCTTC.

Many counts were recorded for this clonotype. This rearrangement joins TRBV29-1 to TRBJ2-3; D perhaps matches TRBD2 (6 bases). Germline V gives CDR1 SQVTM, CDR2 ANQGSEA. The CDR3 length is 16 residues. Between the trimmed V and J ends, which lost 7 bases and 0 bases, there was a span of 20 bases. The CDR3 DNA reads as TGCAGCGGCCTGAGGTCCCTAGCGCCTAGCACAGATACGCAGTATTTT. Amino acid sequence: CSGLRSLAPSTDTQYF.

This clonotype was seen only a few times. The CDR3 DNA is TGTGCCAGCAGCGTATCGGAGGGAAGCTCCTACGAGCAGTACTTC. It is translated as CASSVSEGSSYEQYF. The chain employs TRBV9 and TRBJ2-7; perhaps TRBD2 as D (6 bases). Germline values: CDR1 SGDLS, CDR2 YYNGEE. CDR3 size: 15 residues. V was shortened by 1 base and J by 0 bases, with 11 bases between the two germline ends. The full variable domain, completed using reference TRBV9 and TRBJ2-7, is DSGVTQTPKHLITATGQRVTLRCSPRSGDLSVYWYQQSLDQGLQFLIQYYNGEERAKGNILERFSAQQFPDLHSELNLSSLELGDSALYFCASSVSEGSSYEQYFGPGTRLTVT.

This sequence joins TRBV12-3 or TRBV12-4 and TRBJ2-5, with 12 nucleotides matching TRBD2. V gave up 5 bases and J gave up 11 bases; unmatched junction bases: 15. The CDR3 consists of 16 residues. The CDR3: CASSDLAGGPPNEQYF. Written as DNA, the CDR3 is TGTGCCAGCAGTGATCTAGCGGGAGGGCCGCCCAATGAGCAGTACTTC.

This clonotype was detected only a few times. The chain combines TRBV11-2 with TRBJ2-7; the D gene is possibly TRBD2 (5 bases). Germline values: CDR1 SGHAT, CDR2 FQNNGV. V was clipped by 5 bases and J by 9 bases, with 29 bases between them. This CDR3 is 17 amino acids long. CDR3 in DNA: TGTGCCAGCAGCAATAGCCCGAGGGTAAAATCAAATCAAGGGCAGTACTTC. Residues: CASSNSPRVKSNQGQYF.

The rearrangement links TRBV5-5 to TRBJ1-6; 8 nucleotides agree with TRBD1. Germline CDR1 and CDR2: SGHKS and YYEKEE (reference sequence). Trimming at V came to 4 bases and at J to 7 bases, leaving 7 bases not matched to a gene. This CDR3 has 15 amino acids. The chain's CDR3 is CASSPSTGANSPLHF. The DNA for the CDR3 is TGTGCCAGCAGCCCTTCGACAGGGGCGAATTCACCCCTCCACTTT.

Of note for this clonotype: Sequence at one end of the junction differs from germline and may be a read error. The CDR3 sequence: CASSYRGRVNKQFF. CDR3 DNA sequence: TGTGCCAGCAGCTACAGGGGGCGCGTCAATAAGCAGTTCTTC. This chain links TRBV7-2 with TRBJ2-1; TRBD1 matches at 9 bases. The germline gives CDR1 SGHTA, CDR2 FQGNSA. The CDR3 spans 14 residues.

This chain links TRBV20-1 with TRBJ1-1; D gene ambiguous. Germline assignment: CDR1 DFQATT and CDR2 SNEGSKA (reference sequence). This CDR3 comprises 11 residues. V gave up 0 bases and J gave up 8 bases, with 7 bases separating them. The CDR3 reads CSARDRREAFF. The DNA for the CDR3 is TGCAGTGCTAGAGATCGACGAGAAGCTTTCTTT.

This clonotype has a handful of counts. The chain uses TRBV9 and TRBJ2-1; D unresolved. The CDR3 runs 18 residues. The V and J ends lost 0 bases and 7 bases respectively, with 23 bases between them. Per the germline V gene, CDR1 is SGDLS and CDR2 is YYNGEE. The CDR3 DNA follows: TGTGCCAGCAGCGTAGGCAACAGAGGCTTATTGGTTGGTAATGAGCAGTTCTTC. Its protein product is CASSVGNRGLLVGNEQFF. Full variable domain (remainder filled in from reference TRBV9 and TRBJ2-1): DSGVTQTPKHLITATGQRVTLRCSPRSGDLSVYWYQQSLDQGLQFLIQYYNGEERAKGNILERFSAQQFPDLHSELNLSSLELGDSALYFCASSVGNRGLLVGNEQFFGPGTRLTVL.

This clonotype occurred a few times. The chain employs TRBV6-6 and TRBJ1-2; TRBD1 agrees at 9 bases. The CDR3 covers 17 residues. The germline V gene encodes CDR1 MNHNY and CDR2 SVGAGI (reference sequence). The J segment lost 6 bases and the V segment lost 6 bases, leaving 17 bases of the junction unmatched. In nucleotides, the CDR3 is TGTGCCAGCAGCCCCGGGACAGGGAAGAACTATATGGATGGCTACACCTTC. Its protein product is CASSPGTGKNYMDGYTF.

Worth noting for this clonotype: At one end the junction does not follow the germline gene, possibly because of a read error. The chain combines TRBV20-1 with TRBJ1-2; D gene ambiguous. CDR1 and CDR2 (germline): DFQATT, SNEGSKA (reference sequence). The CDR3 sequence is 12 residues long. The CDR3 here is CSTRDGELGYTF. The CDR3 DNA follows: TGCAGTACTAGAGATGGGGAGCTTGGCTACACCTTC.

On this clonotype: A junction end diverges from the germline sequence, so it may reflect a read error. The chain couples TRBV5-1 to TRBJ1-2; D is uncertain. CDR1 and CDR2 (germline): SGHRS, YFSETQ. This CDR3 contains 13 residues. The CDR3 DNA is TGCGTCAGCAGCGGGGAGCTTCGGAGTGGCCACACCTTC. This codes for CVSSGELRSGHTF.

This clonotype has just a few counts. The J gene is TRBJ2-7, the V gene TRBV18; D remains unclear. The germline CDR1 and CDR2 sequences are KGHSH and LQKENI. V dropped 3 bases and J dropped 5 bases, with 17 bases sitting between them. The CDR3 runs 15 residues. CDR3 loop: CASSPDLAAKDEQYF. CDR3 sequence (DNA): TGTGCCAGCTCACCTGATCTGGCGGCAAAAGACGAGCAGTACTTC.

The chain employs TRBV19 and TRBJ1-1; D perhaps matches TRBD1 (5 bases). The V and J ends lost 7 bases and 1 base respectively, with 13 bases between them. The CDR3 contains 14 residues. The germline gives CDR1 LNHDA, CDR2 SQIVND (reference sequence). CDR3 amino acids: CASTLSGPNTEAFF. The CDR3 DNA is TGTGCCAGTACCCTATCGGGACCGAACACTGAAGCTTTCTTT.

This clonotype was picked up a small number of times. This rearrangement joins TRBV4-1 to TRBJ2-7; 9 bases are shared with TRBD1. Germline V lookup: CDR1 MGHRA, CDR2 YSYEKL. The CDR3 is 15 residues long. With 4 bases clipped from V and 7 bases from J, the junction kept 11 bases outside the gene matches. CDR3 sequence (DNA): TGCGCCAGCAGCCGAGTTACCGGGACAGGGCAGGAGCAGTACTTC. Translation gives CASSRVTGTGQEQYF.

The chain carries TRBV14 and TRBJ2-7; 7 positions agree with TRBD2. The J call is in doubt because the DNA end fits TRBJ2-5 better. The CDR3 has 16 residues. Germline V gene sequence: CDR1 SGHDN, CDR2 FVKESK. CDR3 sequence reads: CASSQDLAVGGETQYF. In DNA, the CDR3 is TGTGCCAGCAGCCAAGACCTAGCGGTGGGAGGAGAGACCCAGTACTTC.